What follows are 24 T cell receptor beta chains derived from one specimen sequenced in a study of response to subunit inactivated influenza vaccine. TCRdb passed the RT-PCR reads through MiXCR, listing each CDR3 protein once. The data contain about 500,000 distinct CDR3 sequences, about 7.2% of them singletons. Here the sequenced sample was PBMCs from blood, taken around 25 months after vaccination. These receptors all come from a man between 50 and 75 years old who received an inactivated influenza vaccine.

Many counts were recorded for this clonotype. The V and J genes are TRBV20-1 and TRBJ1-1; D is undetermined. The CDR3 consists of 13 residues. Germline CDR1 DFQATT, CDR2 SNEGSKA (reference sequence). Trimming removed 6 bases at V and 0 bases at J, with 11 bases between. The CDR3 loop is CSAIGLMNTEAFF. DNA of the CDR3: TGCAGTGCGATCGGACTGATGAACACTGAAGCTTTCTTT.

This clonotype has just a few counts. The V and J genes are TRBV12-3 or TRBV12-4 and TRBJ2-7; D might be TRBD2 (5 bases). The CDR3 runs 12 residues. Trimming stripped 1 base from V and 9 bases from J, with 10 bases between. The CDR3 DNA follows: TGTGCCAGCAGTTTAGGACTACTCGGGCAGTACTTC. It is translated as CASSLGLLGQYF.

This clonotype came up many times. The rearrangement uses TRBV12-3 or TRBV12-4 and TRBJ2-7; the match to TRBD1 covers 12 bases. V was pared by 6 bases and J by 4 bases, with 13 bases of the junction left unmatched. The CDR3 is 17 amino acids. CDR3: CASRGTGGGDDGYEQYF. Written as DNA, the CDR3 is TGTGCCAGCAGGGGGACAGGGGGCGGGGACGATGGTTACGAGCAGTACTTC.

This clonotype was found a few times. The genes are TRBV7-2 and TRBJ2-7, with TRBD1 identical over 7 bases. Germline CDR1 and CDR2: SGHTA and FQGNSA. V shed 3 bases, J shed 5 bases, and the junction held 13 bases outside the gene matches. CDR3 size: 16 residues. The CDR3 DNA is TGTGCCAGCAGCTTGGGTACAGGGGCGCCTCACGACGAGCAGTACTTC. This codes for CASSLGTGAPHDEQYF.

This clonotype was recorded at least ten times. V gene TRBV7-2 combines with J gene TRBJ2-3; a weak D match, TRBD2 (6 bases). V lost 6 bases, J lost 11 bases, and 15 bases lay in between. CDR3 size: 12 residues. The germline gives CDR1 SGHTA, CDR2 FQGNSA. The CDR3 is CASRNPGLMQYF. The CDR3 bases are TGTGCCAGCAGAAATCCGGGACTGATGCAGTATTTT.

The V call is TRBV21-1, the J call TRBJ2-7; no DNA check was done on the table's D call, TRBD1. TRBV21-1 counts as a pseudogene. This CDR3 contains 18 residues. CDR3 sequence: CASSKPRIPGTGGYEQYF. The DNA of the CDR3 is TGTGCCAGCAGCAAACCCCGGATCCCCGGGACAGGGGGCTACGAGCAGTACTTC.

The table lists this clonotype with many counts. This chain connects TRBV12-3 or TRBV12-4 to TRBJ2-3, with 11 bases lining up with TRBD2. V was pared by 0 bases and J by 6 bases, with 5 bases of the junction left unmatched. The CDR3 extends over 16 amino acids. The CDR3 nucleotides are TGTGCCAGCAGTTTAGCCCTAGCGGGGGGCGGGGATACGCAGTATTTT. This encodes CASSLALAGGGDTQYF.

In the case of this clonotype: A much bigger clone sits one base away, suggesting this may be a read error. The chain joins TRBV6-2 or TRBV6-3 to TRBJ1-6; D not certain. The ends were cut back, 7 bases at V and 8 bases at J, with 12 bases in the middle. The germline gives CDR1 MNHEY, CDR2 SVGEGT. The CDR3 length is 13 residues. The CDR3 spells CASKWVADSPLHF. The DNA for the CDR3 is TGTGCCAGCAAGTGGGTCGCAGATTCACCCCTCCACTTT.

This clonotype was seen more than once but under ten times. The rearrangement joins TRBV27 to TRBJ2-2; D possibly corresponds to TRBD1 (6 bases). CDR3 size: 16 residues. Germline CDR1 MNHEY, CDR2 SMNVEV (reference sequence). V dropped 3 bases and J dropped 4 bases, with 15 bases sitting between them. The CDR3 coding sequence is TGTGCCAGCAGTTTTCTTCTGGTAGGGGGCACCGGGGAGCTGTTTTTT. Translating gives CASSFLLVGGTGELFF.

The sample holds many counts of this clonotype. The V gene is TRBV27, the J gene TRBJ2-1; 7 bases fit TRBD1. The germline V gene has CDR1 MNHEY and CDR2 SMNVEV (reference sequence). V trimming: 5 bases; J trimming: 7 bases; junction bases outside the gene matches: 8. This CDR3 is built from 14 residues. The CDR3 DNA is TGTGCCAGCAGTCCTTCCGGGACAGTGAATGAGCAGTTCTTC. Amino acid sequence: CASSPSGTVNEQFF.

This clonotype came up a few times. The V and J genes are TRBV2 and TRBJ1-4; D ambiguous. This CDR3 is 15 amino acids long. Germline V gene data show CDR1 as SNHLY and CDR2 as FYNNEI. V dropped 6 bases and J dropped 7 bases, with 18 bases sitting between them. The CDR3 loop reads CASRLATSGGEKLFF. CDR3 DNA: TGTGCCAGCAGGCTGGCCACGTCCGGTGGTGAAAAACTGTTTTTT.

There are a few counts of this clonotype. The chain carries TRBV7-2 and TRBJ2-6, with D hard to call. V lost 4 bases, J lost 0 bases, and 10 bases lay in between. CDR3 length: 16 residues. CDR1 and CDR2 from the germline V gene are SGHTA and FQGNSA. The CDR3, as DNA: TGTGCCAGCAGCTACCCCTTATTCTCTGGGGCCAACGTCCTGACTTTC. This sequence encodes CASSYPLFSGANVLTF.

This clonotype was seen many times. CDR3 in amino acids: CASSPSRNTQYF. As DNA, the CDR3 is TGTGCCAGCAGCCCATCTAGAAATACGCAGTATTTT. The chain uses TRBV11-1 and TRBJ2-3; D not resolved. This CDR3 comprises 12 residues. Trimming pared 5 bases from V and 7 bases from J, leaving 10 bases between. CDR1 and CDR2 (germline): SGHAT, FQDESV (reference sequence).

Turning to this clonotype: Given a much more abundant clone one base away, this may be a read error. The CDR3 nucleotides read TGTGCCAGCAGCTCCCGGACAGGGAAGACTGAAGTTTTCTTT. It translates to CASSSRTGKTEVFF. The chain joins TRBV7-9 to TRBJ1-1; 8 nucleotides align to TRBD1. There are 14 residues in the CDR3. CDR1 is SEHNR and CDR2 is FQNEAQ in the germline V gene (reference sequence).

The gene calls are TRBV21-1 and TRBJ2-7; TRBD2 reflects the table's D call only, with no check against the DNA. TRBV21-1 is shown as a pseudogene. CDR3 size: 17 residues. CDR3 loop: CASSPGYGGLCSYEQYF. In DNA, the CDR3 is TGTGCCAGCAGCCCGGGCTACGGGGGTCTATGCTCCTACGAGCAGTACTTC.

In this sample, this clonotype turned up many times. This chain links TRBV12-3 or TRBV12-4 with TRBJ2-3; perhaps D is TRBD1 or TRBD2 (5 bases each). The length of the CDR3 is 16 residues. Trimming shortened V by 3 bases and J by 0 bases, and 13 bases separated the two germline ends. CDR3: CASSFSGGLSTDTQYF. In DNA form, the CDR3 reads TGTGCCAGCAGTTTTTCTGGGGGTCTTAGCACAGATACGCAGTATTTT.

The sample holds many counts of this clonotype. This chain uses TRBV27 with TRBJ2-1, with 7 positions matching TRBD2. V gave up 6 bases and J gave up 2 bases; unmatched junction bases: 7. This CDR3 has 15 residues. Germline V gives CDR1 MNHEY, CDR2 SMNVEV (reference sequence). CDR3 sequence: CASRGGTITYNEQFF. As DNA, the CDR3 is TGTGCCAGCAGGGGGGGGACTATAACCTACAATGAGCAGTTCTTC.

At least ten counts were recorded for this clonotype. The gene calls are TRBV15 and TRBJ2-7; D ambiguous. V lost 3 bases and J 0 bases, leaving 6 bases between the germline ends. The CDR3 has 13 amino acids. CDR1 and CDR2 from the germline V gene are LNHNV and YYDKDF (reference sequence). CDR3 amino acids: CATSSDISYEQYF. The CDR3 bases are TGTGCCACCAGCAGCGACATCTCCTACGAGCAGTACTTC.

CDR3 bases: TGTGCCAGCGAAGACAGGGGTACAACTGGAAACACCATATATTTT. Its translation: CASEDRGTTGNTIYF. The J gene is TRBJ1-3, the V gene TRBV3-1; 8 bases match TRBD1. Trimming removed 8 bases from V and 2 bases from J; junction bases left unmatched: 8. Germline lookup yields CDR1 LGHDT and CDR2 YNNKEL (reference sequence). This CDR3 contains 15 residues.

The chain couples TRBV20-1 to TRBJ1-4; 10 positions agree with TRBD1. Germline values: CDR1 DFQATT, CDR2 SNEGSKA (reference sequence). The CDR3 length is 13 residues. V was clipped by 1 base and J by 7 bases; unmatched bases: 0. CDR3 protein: CSARGTGGEKLFF. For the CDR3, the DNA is TGCAGTGCTAGAGGGACAGGGGGTGAAAAACTGTTTTTT.

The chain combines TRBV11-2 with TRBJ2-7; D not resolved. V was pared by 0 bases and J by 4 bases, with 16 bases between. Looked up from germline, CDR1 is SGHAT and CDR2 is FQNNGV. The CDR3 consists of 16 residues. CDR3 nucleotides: TGTGCCAGCAGCTTAGATCTAAGGAAAGCCTATTACGAGCAGTACTTC. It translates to CASSLDLRKAYYEQYF. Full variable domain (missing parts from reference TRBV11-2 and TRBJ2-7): EAGVAQSPRYKIIEKRQSVAFWCNPISGHATLYWYQQILGQGPKLLIQFQNNGVVDDSQLPKDRFSAERLKGVDSTLKIQPAKLEDSAVYLCASSLDLRKAYYEQYFGPGTRLTVT.

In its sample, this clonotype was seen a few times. In nucleotides, the CDR3 is TGTGCCAGCAAACACTACGAGCAGTACTTC. It encodes CASKHYEQYF. The chain carries TRBV12-3 or TRBV12-4 and TRBJ2-7; no clear D gene. The CDR3 consists of 10 residues. V lost 7 bases, J lost 3 bases, and 4 bases lay in between.

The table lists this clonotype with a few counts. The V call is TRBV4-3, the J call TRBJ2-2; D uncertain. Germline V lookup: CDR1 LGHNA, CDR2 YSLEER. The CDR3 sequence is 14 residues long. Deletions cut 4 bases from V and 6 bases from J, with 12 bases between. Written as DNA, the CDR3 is TGCGCCAGCAGCCCCCACCCTGAACCCGGGGAGCTGTTTTTT. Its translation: CASSPHPEPGELFF.

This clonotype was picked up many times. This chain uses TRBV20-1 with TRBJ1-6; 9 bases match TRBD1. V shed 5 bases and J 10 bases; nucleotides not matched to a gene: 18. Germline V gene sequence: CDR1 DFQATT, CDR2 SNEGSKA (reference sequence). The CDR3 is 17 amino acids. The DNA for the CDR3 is TGCAGTGCTGAGACCCGGTTCCCGGGACAGGGATCGTCACCCCTCCACTTT. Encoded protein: CSAETRFPGQGSSPLHF.